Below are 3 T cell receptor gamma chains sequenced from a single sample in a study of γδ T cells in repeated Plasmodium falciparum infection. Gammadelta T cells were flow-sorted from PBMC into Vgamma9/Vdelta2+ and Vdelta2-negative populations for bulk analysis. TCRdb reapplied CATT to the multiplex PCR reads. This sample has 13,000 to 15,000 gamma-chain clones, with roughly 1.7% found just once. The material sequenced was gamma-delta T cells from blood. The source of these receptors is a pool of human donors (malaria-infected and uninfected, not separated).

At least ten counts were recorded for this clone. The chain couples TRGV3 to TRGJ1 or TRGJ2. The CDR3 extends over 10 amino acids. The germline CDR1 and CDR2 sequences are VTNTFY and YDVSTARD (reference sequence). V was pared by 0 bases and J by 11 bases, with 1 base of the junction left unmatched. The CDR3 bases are TGTGCCACCTGGGACAGGCAGAAACTCTTT. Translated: CATWDRQKLF.

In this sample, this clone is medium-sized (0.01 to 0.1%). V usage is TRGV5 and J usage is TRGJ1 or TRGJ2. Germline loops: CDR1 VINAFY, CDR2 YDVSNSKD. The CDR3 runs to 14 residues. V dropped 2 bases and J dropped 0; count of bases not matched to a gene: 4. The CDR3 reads CATWDTLNYYKKLF. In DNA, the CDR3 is TGTGCCACCTGGGACACTCTGAATTATTATAAGAAACTCTTT.

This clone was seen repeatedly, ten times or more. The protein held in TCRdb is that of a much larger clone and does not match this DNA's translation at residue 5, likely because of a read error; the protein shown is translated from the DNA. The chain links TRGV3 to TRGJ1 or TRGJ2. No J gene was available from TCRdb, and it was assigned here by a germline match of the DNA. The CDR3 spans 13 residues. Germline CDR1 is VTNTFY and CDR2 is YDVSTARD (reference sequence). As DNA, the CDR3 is TGTGCCACCTGGTACAGGCTAGGATATAAGAAACTCTTT. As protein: CATWYRLGYKKLF.